What follows is one T cell receptor (beta chain) and its context. The CDR3 length is 15 residues. Germline lookup yields CDR1 SGHTA and CDR2 FQGNSA. V gave up 5 bases and J gave up 0 bases, with 12 bases separating them. This sample was included in a study of blood T cells in healthy people across ages. The wider study: Template switching caught about one barcoded beta molecule for each two T cells.

Investigators took ten milliliters of peripheral blood from every donor. Together with a sample-barcoded 5' primer, a J-beta primer mix was included in a second PCR lasting about 7 to 11 cycles. Via MiXCR, TCRdb re-called the 5' RACE reads, giving one row per CDR3 protein. The table shows roughly 1,800,000 distinct CDR3 sequences, with roughly 52% occurring only once. The gene calls are TRBV7-2 and TRBJ2-3; no reliable D call. This TCR came from a woman aged 40 to 50 in good health. The sequenced sample consisted of blood. The CDR3 protein is CASSGRLVSTDTQYF. CDR3 sequence (DNA): TGTGCCAGCAGCGGCCGGCTAGTTAGCACAGATACGCAGTATTTT.